A single sample gave rise to the 23 T cell receptor beta chains below, sequenced in a study of cytomegalovirus exposure and HLA in healthy donors. Generated by immunoSEQ multiplex PCR, the TCRdb table keeps only in-frame clones and is missing some. This sample has about 250,000 clones, with roughly 87% found just once. Sequenced sample: PBMCs. The receptor source for this set is a young man in good health and CMV-seropositive.

The chain is built from TRBV6-1 and TRBJ1-1, with 7 bases fitting TRBD1. Germline V gene sequence: CDR1 MNHNS, CDR2 SASEGT. CDR3 length equals 14 residues. J was trimmed by 5 bases and V by 6 bases; bases with no gene match: 9. Here the CDR3 DNA reads TGTGCCAGCAGCCAAGACAGGGTTTGGACTGAAGCTTTCTTT. Translation gives CASSQDRVWTEAFF.

The chain links TRBV27 to TRBJ2-5, with D possibly being TRBD2 (6 bases). The V gene's germline CDR1 is MNHEY and CDR2 SMNVEV (reference sequence). V lost 3 bases, J lost 0 bases, and 14 bases lay in between. The CDR3 totals 16 residues. DNA for the CDR3: TGTGCCAGCAGTTTCCTCCGGGACTTTAACCAAGAGACCCAGTACTTC. Its translation: CASSFLRDFNQETQYF.

This clone was detected a few times. The gene calls are TRBV6-5 and TRBJ1-2; 7 bases agree with TRBD1. V gave up 2 bases and J gave up 4 bases; unmatched junction bases: 7. The CDR3 covers 15 residues. Germline V CDR1 and CDR2: MNHEY, SVGAGI. The CDR3 protein is CASSYTGGQFYGYTF. Here the CDR3 DNA reads TGTGCCAGCAGTTACACGGGGGGACAGTTCTATGGCTACACCTTC.

This chain links TRBV30 with TRBJ1-4; D is undetermined. CDR1 GTSNPN and CDR2 SVGIG come from the germline V gene (reference sequence). V was trimmed by 3 bases and J by 8 bases, leaving 19 bases between them. The CDR3 has 15 amino acids. The CDR3 loop is CAWSLKQRVGEKLFF. The CDR3 DNA reads as TGTGCCTGGAGCCTTAAACAGCGGGTAGGCGAAAAACTGTTTTTT.

The rearrangement uses TRBV6-1 and TRBJ1-2; a possible D gene is TRBD1 (5 bases). Per the germline V gene, CDR1 is MNHNS and CDR2 is SASEGT. The CDR3 loop spans 14 amino acids. Trimming pared 1 base from V and 5 bases from J, leaving 11 bases between. CDR3 sequence reads: CASSEGGGVYGYTF. The CDR3, as DNA: TGTGCCAGCAGTGAAGGGGGGGGAGTATATGGCTACACCTTC.

This rearrangement joins TRBV9 to TRBJ2-3, with D perhaps TRBD2 (5 bases). V shed 0 bases and J shed 6 bases, with 5 bases lying between them. The germline V gene has CDR1 SGDLS and CDR2 YYNGEE. This CDR3 contains 12 residues. CDR3 residues: CASSVGGDTQYF. For the CDR3, the DNA is TGTGCCAGCAGCGTAGGCGGGGATACGCAGTATTTT. Complete variable domain (other parts from reference TRBV9 and TRBJ2-3): DSGVTQTPKHLITATGQRVTLRCSPRSGDLSVYWYQQSLDQGLQFLIQYYNGEERAKGNILERFSAQQFPDLHSELNLSSLELGDSALYFCASSVGGDTQYFGPGTRLTVL.

This chain connects TRBV5-1 to TRBJ2-3, with D possibly being TRBD2 (6 bases). The CDR3 length is 15 residues. V shed 3 bases and J shed 2 bases, with 13 bases lying between them. Per the germline V gene, CDR1 is SGHRS and CDR2 is YFSETQ. CDR3 nucleotides: TGCGCCAGCAGCTCATTGGGACTGCCCACAGATACGCAGTATTTT. Its protein is CASSSLGLPTDTQYF.

The chain is built from TRBV6-6 and TRBJ1-2, with 10 bases identical to TRBD1. Germline CDR1 reads MNHNY; CDR2 reads SVGAGI (reference sequence). Trimming at V came to 2 bases and at J to 8 bases, leaving 8 bases not matched to a gene. The CDR3 has 15 residues. The CDR3 reads CASSYPRQGAGGYTF. The CDR3 DNA follows: TGTGCCAGCAGTTACCCCCGACAGGGGGCGGGCGGCTACACCTTC.

This chain's CDR3 is CASSQDYQNIQYF. CDR3 coding DNA: TGTGCCAGCAGCCAAGACTACCAAAACATTCAGTACTTC. This chain connects TRBV14 to TRBJ2-4; no clear D gene. The CDR3 has 13 residues. The V end lost 0 bases, the J end lost 5 bases, and 5 bases lay between the germline ends. Per germline, CDR1 SGHDN and CDR2 FVKESK.

This chain links TRBV2 with TRBJ1-4; D call uncertain. This CDR3 region has 16 residues. The V and J ends lost 5 bases and 0 bases respectively, with 13 bases between them. Germline V gene sequence: CDR1 SNHLY, CDR2 FYNNEI. The CDR3: CASSLGRIATNEKLFF. CDR3 nucleotides: TGTGCCAGCAGTTTGGGCAGAATTGCAACTAATGAAAAACTGTTTTTT.

The chain couples TRBV4-1 to TRBJ2-2; 8 positions match TRBD1. This CDR3 contains 16 residues. The germline V gene encodes CDR1 MGHRA and CDR2 YSYEKL. V trimming: 0 bases; J trimming: 1 base; junction bases outside the gene matches: 1. As DNA, the CDR3 is TGCGCCAGCAGCCAAGATGGGACAGGGAACACCGGGGAGCTGTTTTTT. The encoded protein is CASSQDGTGNTGELFF.

This clone was seen only once. V is TRBV4-2 and J is TRBJ2-7, with TRBD1 matching over 8 bases. CDR3 length equals 15 residues. J gave up 0 bases and V 3 bases, and 4 bases lay outside the gene matches. Germline loops: CDR1 LGHNA, CDR2 YNFKEQ. CDR3 coding DNA: TGTGCCAGCAGCCACGGGACAGGCGACTCCTACGAGCAGTACTTC. This encodes CASSHGTGDSYEQYF.

The chain is built from TRBV18 and TRBJ1-5; TRBD1 is a possible D gene (6 bases). This CDR3 contains 15 residues. CDR1 and CDR2 (germline): KGHSH, LQKENI. With 5 bases removed from V and 6 bases from J, the gap between germline ends came to 17 bases. In DNA form, the CDR3 reads TGTGCCAGCTCAACAGGACAGCGGGTGCGTCAGCCCCAGCATTTT. Encoded protein: CASSTGQRVRQPQHF.

This chain uses TRBV6-5 with TRBJ1-2, with TRBD1 identical over 11 bases. Germline trimming cut 6 bases from V and 8 bases from J; bases unmatched to any gene: 8. Germline lookup yields CDR1 MNHEY and CDR2 SVGAGI. The CDR3 consists of 14 residues. The CDR3 reads CASRLGTGGSGYTF. In nucleotides, the CDR3 is TGTGCCAGCAGGCTCGGGACAGGGGGAAGCGGCTACACCTTC.

V and J are TRBV9 and TRBJ1-3; TRBD1 matches at 7 bases. The CDR3 runs 15 residues. The V gene's germline CDR1 is SGDLS and CDR2 YYNGEE. V shed 4 bases, J shed 4 bases, and the junction held 8 bases outside the gene matches. The CDR3 region has the DNA TGTGCCAGCAGCTCCCTGACAGGGTACGGAAACACCATATATTTT. This codes for CASSSLTGYGNTIYF.

This chain connects TRBV7-9 to TRBJ2-7, with D possibly being TRBD2 (6 bases). The length of the CDR3 is 12 residues. Per germline, CDR1 SEHNR and CDR2 FQNEAQ (reference sequence). The ends were cut back, 8 bases at V and 0 bases at J, with 8 bases in the middle. CDR3 protein: CASGGRSYEQYF. In DNA, the CDR3 is TGTGCCAGCGGAGGGCGCTCCTACGAGCAGTACTTC.

V gene TRBV29-1 combines with J gene TRBJ2-4; D unclear. Looked up from germline, CDR1 is SQVTM and CDR2 is ANQGSEA. Deletions cut 1 base from V and 0 bases from J, with 10 bases between. The CDR3 is 15 amino acids. The CDR3 coding sequence is TGCAGCGTTGAAGTAGCAAGACTAGCCAAAAACATTCAGTACTTC. Translating it yields CSVEVARLAKNIQYF.

The chain links TRBV30 to TRBJ2-7, with no clear D. The CDR3 extends over 13 amino acids. V shed 0 bases and J shed 13 bases, with 19 bases lying between them. The germline V gene encodes CDR1 GTSNPN and CDR2 SVGIG (reference sequence). The CDR3 is CAWSVNERWGNYF. CDR3 bases: TGTGCCTGGAGTGTGAACGAGAGATGGGGAAATTACTTC.

The chain couples TRBV5-1 to TRBJ2-5; TRBD1 matches at 7 bases. CDR1 and CDR2 from the germline V gene are SGHRS and YFSETQ. The CDR3 loop spans 14 amino acids. The ends lost 5 bases at V and 1 base at J; junction bases unmatched: 5. CDR3 loop: CASRMDRLQETQYF. The CDR3 DNA is TGCGCCAGCAGAATGGACAGGCTCCAAGAGACCCAGTACTTC.

The rearrangement joins TRBV29-1 to TRBJ2-2, with D possibly matching TRBD2 (5 bases). Trimming took off 4 bases at V and 5 bases at J, with 14 bases between the two ends. Germline values: CDR1 SQVTM, CDR2 ANQGSEA. The CDR3 totals 14 residues. The CDR3 DNA follows: TGCAGCGTTGGAGGGCGCGGAGAAACCGGGGAGCTGTTTTTT. Protein product: CSVGGRGETGELFF.

V is TRBV5-6 and J is TRBJ2-2, with a weak D call TRBD2 (5 bases). Germline CDR1 is SGHDT and CDR2 is YYEEEE. V was shortened by 4 bases and J by 5 bases, with 12 bases between the two germline ends. The length of the CDR3 is 14 residues. The CDR3 DNA is TGTGCCAGCAGCCCCGTTTCGGGGACCGGGGAGCTGTTTTTT. This codes for CASSPVSGTGELFF.

This clone was detected only once. The V call is TRBV5-4, the J call TRBJ2-3; TRBD1 matches at 10 bases. From germline, CDR1 is SGHNT and CDR2 YYREEE (reference sequence). The CDR3 is 14 amino acids. V shed 3 bases, J shed 4 bases, and the junction held 2 bases outside the gene matches. The DNA of the CDR3 is TGTGCCAGCAGCTGGGACAGGGGATCAGATACGCAGTATTTT. Amino acids: CASSWDRGSDTQYF.

This sequence joins TRBV11-2 and TRBJ1-3, with unresolved D. This CDR3 is built from 15 residues. V was shortened by 1 base and J by 0 bases, with 7 bases between the two germline ends. Germline CDR1 SGHAT, CDR2 FQNNGV. The CDR3 protein is CASSLGPSSGNTIYF. The CDR3 coding sequence is TGTGCCAGCAGCTTAGGACCGAGCTCTGGAAACACCATATATTTT.